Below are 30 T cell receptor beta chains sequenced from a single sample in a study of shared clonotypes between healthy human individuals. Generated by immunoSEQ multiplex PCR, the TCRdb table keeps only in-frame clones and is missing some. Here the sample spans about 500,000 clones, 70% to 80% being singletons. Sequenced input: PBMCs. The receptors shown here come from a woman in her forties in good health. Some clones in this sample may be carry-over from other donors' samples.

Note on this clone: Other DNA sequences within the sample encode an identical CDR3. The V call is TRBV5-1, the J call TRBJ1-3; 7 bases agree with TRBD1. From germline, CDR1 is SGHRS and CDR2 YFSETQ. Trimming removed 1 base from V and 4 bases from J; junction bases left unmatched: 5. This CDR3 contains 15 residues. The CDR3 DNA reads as TGCGCCAGCAGCTTGAGGGGGCAGGGAGGAAACACCATATATTTT. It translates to CASSLRGQGGNTIYF.

The CDR3 DNA follows: TGTGCCAGCAGCCCATCGGGAATACGGGAGCTGTTTTTT. This codes for CASSPSGIRELFF. The chain is built from TRBV11-2 and TRBJ2-2, with D perhaps matching TRBD2 (5 bases). There are 13 residues in the CDR3. V lost 5 bases, J lost 9 bases, and 13 bases lay in between. CDR1 and CDR2 from the germline V gene are SGHAT and FQNNGV.

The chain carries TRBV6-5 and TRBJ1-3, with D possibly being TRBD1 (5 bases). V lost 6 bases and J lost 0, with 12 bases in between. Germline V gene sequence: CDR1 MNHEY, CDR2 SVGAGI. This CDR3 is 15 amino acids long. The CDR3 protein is CASRSSGSSGNTIYF. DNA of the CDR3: TGTGCCAGCAGGTCATCAGGGAGCTCTGGAAACACCATATATTTT.

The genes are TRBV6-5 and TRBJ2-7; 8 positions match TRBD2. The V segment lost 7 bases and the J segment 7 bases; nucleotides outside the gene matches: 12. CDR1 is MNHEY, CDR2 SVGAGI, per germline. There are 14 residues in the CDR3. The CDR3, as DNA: TGTGCCAGCACCGCCGGGACTAGGGCTACGGAGCAGTACTTC. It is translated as CASTAGTRATEQYF.

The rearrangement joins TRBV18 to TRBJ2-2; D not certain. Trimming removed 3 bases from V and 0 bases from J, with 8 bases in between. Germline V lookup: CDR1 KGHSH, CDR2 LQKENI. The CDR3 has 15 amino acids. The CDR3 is CASSPDLSNTGELFF. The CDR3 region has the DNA TGTGCCAGCTCACCTGACTTATCGAACACCGGGGAGCTGTTTTTT.

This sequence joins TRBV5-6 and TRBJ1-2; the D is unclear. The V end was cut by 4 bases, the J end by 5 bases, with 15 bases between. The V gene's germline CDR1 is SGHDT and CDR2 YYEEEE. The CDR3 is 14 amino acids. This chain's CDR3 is CASSNGPGGYGYTF. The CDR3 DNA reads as TGTGCCAGCAGCAACGGCCCGGGCGGTTATGGCTACACCTTC.

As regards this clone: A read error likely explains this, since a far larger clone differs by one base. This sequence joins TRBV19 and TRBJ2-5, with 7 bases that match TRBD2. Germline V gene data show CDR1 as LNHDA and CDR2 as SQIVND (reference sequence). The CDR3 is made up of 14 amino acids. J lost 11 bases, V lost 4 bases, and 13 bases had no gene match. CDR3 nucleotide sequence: TGTGCCAGTAGTAATCCGGGACTACAATACGATCAGTACTTC. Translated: CASSNPGLQYDQYF.

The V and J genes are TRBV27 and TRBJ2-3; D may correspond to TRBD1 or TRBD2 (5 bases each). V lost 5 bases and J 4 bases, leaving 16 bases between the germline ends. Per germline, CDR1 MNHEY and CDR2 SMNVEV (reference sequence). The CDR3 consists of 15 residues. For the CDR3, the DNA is TGTGCCAGCAGTATCACAAGGGACCCGCCAGATACGCAGTATTTT. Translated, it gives CASSITRDPPDTQYF.

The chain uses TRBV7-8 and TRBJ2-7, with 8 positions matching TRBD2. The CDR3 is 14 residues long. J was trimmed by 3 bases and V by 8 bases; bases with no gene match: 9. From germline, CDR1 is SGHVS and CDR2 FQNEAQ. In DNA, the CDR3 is TGTGCCAGCTCTATAGCGGGGCTCTTCTACGAGCAGTACTTC. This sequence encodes CASSIAGLFYEQYF.

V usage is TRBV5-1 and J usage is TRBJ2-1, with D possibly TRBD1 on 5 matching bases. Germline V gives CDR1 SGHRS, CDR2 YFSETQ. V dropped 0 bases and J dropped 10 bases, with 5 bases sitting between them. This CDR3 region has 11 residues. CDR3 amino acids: CASSLGGEQFF. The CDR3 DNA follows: TGCGCCAGCAGCTTGGGGGGCGAGCAGTTCTTC.

CDR3 DNA sequence: TGTGCCAGCAACCCGACTAGCGCGACATACAATGAGCAGTTCTTC. Amino acids: CASNPTSATYNEQFF. The genes are TRBV7-8 and TRBJ2-1, with 8 positions matching TRBD2. Unmatched junction bases numbered 9, after V lost 7 bases and J lost 4 bases. Germline V lookup: CDR1 SGHVS, CDR2 FQNEAQ. The CDR3 consists of 15 residues.

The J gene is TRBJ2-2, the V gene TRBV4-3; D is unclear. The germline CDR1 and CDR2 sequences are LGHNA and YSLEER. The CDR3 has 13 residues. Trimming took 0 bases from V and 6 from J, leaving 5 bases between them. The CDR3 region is CASSQDSAGELFF. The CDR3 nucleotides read TGCGCCAGCAGCCAAGACTCCGCCGGGGAGCTGTTTTTT.

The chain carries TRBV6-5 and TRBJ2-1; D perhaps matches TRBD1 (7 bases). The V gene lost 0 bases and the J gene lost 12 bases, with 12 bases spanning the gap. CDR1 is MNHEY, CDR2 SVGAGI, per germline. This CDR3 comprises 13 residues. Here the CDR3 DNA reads TGTGCCAGCAGTTACTCTCGGGGGACAGCGCAGTTCTTC. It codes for CASSYSRGTAQFF.

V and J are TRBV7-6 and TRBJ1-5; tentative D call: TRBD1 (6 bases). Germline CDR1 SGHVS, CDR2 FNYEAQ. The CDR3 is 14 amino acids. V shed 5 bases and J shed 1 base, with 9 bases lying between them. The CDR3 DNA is TGTGCCAGCAGCCTACAGGGCAGCAATCAGCCCCAGCATTTT. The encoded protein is CASSLQGSNQPQHF.

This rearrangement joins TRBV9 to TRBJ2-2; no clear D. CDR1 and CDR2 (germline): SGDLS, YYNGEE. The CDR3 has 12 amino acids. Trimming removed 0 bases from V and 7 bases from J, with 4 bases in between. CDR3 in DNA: TGTGCCAGCAGCGTAGAGTTCGGGGAGCTGTTTTTT. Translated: CASSVEFGELFF.

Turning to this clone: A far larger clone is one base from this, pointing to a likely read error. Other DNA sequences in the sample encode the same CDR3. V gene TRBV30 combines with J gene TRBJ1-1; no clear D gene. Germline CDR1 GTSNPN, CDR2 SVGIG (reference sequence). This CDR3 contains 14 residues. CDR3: CAWSVTEMNTEAFF. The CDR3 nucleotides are TGCGCCTGGAGTGTAACGGAGATGAACACTGAAGCTTTCTTT.

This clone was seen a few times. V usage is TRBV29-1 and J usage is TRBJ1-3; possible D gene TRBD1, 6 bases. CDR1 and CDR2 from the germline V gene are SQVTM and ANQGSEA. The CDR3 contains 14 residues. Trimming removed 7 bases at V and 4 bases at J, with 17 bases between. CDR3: CSADLGARGNTIYF. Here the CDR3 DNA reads TGCAGCGCCGACCTGGGGGCGCGAGGAAACACCATATATTTT.

The CDR3, as DNA: TGTGCCAGCAGTTTCGCAGGGGCGACAACTAATGAAAAACTGTTTTTT. Its translation: CASSFAGATTNEKLFF. The chain is built from TRBV27 and TRBJ1-4, with D tentatively TRBD1 (6 bases). CDR1 is MNHEY and CDR2 is SMNVEV in the germline V gene (reference sequence). V shed 3 bases and J shed 0 bases, with 11 bases lying between them. This CDR3 is built from 16 residues.

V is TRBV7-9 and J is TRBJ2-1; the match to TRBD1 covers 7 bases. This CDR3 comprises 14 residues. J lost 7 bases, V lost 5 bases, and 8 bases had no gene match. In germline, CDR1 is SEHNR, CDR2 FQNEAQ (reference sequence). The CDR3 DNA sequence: TGTGCCAGCAGCCATGACAGGGTGTGGAATGAGCAGTTCTTC. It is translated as CASSHDRVWNEQFF.

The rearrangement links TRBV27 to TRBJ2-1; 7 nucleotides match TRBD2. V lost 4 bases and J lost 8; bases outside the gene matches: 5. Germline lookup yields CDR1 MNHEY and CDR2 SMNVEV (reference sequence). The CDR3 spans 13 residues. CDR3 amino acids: CASSWRERDEQFF. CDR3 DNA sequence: TGTGCCAGCAGTTGGCGGGAGCGCGATGAGCAGTTCTTC.

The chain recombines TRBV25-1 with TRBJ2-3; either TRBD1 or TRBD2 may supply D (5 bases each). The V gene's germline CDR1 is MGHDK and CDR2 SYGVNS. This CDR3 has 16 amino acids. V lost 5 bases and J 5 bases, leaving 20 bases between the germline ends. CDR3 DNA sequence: TGTGCCAGCAGTCCACTAACTAGGGGTATCGAAGATACGCAGTATTTT. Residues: CASSPLTRGIEDTQYF. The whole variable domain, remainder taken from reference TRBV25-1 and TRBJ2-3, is EADIYQTPRYLVIGTGKKITLECSQTMGHDKMYWYQQDPGMELHLIHYSYGVNSTEKGDLSSESTVSRIRTEHFPLTLESARPSHTSQYLCASSPLTRGIEDTQYFGPGTRLTVL.

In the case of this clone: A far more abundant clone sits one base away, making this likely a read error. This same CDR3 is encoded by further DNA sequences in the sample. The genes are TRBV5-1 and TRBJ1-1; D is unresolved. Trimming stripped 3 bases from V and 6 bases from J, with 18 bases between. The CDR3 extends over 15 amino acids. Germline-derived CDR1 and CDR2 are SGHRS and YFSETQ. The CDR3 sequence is CASSWAVDGLSEAFF. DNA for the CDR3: TGCGCCAGCAGCTGGGCGGTTGACGGTCTGTCTGAAGCTTTCTTT.

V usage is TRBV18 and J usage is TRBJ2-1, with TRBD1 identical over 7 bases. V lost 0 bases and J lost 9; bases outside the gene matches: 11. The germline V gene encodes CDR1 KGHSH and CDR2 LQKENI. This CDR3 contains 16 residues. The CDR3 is CASSPPEGWDRGEQFF. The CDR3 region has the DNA TGTGCCAGCTCACCACCAGAGGGGTGGGACAGAGGTGAGCAGTTCTTC. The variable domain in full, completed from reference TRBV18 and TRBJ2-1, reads NAGVMQNPRHLVRRRGQEARLRCSPMKGHSHVYWYRQLPEEGLKFMVYLQKENIIDESGMPKERFSAEFPKEGPSILRIQQVVRGDSAAYFCASSPPEGWDRGEQFFGPGTRLTVL.

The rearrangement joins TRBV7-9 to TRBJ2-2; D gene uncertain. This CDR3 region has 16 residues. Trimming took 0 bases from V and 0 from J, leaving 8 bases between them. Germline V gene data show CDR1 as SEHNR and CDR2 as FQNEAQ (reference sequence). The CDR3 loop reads CASSLAGSTNTGELFF. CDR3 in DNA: TGTGCCAGCAGCTTAGCGGGGTCCACGAACACCGGGGAGCTGTTTTTT.

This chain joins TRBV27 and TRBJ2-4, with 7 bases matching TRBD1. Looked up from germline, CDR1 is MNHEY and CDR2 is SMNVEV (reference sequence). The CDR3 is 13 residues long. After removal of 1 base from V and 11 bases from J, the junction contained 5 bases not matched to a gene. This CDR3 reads CASSLYAGGVQYF. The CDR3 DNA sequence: TGTGCCAGCAGTTTATACGCAGGGGGAGTTCAGTACTTC.

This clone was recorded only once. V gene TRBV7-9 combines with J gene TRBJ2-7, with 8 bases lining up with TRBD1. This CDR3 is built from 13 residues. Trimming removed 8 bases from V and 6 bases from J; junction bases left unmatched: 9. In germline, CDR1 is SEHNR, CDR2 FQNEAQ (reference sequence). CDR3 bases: TGTGCCAGCTGGGAGACAGGGGCGGGCGAGCAGTACTTC. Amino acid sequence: CASWETGAGEQYF.

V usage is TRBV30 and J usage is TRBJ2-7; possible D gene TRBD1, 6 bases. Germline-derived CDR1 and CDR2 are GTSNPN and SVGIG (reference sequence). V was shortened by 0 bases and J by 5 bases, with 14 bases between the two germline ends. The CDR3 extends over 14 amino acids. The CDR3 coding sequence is TGTGCCTGGAGTGTATGGGGGCTAAAAAACGAGCAGTACTTC. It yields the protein CAWSVWGLKNEQYF.

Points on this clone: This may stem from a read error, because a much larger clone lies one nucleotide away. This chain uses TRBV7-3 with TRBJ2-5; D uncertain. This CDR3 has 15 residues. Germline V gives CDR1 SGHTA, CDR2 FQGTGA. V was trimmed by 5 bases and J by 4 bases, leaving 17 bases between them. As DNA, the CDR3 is TGTGCCAGCAGCCCCCGACAAGCAGGAGCAGAGACCCAGTACTTC. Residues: CASSPRQAGAETQYF.

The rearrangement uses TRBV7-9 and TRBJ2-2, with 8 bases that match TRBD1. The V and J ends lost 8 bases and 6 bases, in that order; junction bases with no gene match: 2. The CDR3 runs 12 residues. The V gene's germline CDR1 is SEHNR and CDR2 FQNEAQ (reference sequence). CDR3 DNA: TGTGCCAGCGAGACAGGGGCCGGGGAGCTGTTTTTT. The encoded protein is CASETGAGELFF.

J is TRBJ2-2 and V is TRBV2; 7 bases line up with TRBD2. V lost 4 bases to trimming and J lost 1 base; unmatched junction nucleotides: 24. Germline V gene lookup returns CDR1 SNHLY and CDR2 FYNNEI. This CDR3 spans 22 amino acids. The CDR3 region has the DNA TGTGCCAGCAGTGTTAGCCTGCTTGCGGTGTTTCGGCGGGAGAGGAACACCGGGGAGCTGTTTTTT. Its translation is CASSVSLLAVFRRERNTGELFF.